This is a list of T cell receptor beta chains from one sample in a study of cytomegalovirus exposure and HLA in healthy donors. Produced via immunoSEQ multiplex PCR; TCRdb's table is partial and in-frame only. Here the sample spans 150,000 to 250,000 clones, under 90% being singletons. The sample taken for sequencing was PBMCs. Receptors were obtained from a boy between 2 and 10 years old in good health and CMV-seronegative. The CDR3 runs from the conserved cysteine through the conserved F or W. The order of the fields is D gene, J gene, CDR3 length, V gene, CDR3 protein. A D gene is named only where the DNA matches it firmly.

TRBD1,TRBJ1-1,13,TRBV5-4,CASSLVRTGPAFF
NA,TRBJ1-2,14,TRBV5-4,CASSPDPGSIGYTF
NA,TRBJ1-6,14,TRBV27,CASSFRVRNSPLHF
NA,TRBJ1-4,15,TRBV4-2,CASTPTRATNEKLFF
NA,TRBJ1-2,16,TRBV18,CASSPAGSAGSYGYTF
NA,TRBJ1-1,12,TRBV6-5,CASSAGRSEAFF
NA,TRBJ1-1,13,TRBV30,CAWGPGINGEAFF
TRBD1,TRBJ2-3,17,TRBV18,CASSPLLQGEGTDTQYF
NA,TRBJ2-1,16,TRBV7-3,CASSPRGLSSYNEQFF
TRBD2,TRBJ2-3,14,TRBV5-4,CASRSGGNTDTQYF
NA,TRBJ2-5,14,TRBV6-5,CASSEWVGEETQYF
TRBD2,TRBJ2-7,16,TRBV18,CASSPTLAGGPYEQYF
NA,TRBJ1-1,18,TRBV6-1,CASSERRGNEEVNTEAFF
NA,TRBJ2-1,15,TRBV9,CASSAPQKGWGGQFF
NA,TRBJ1-6,22,TRBV4-1,CASSQYPSLPVKTVFGNSPLHF
NA,TRBJ2-5,15,TRBV6-5,CASSYGLPHSIAQYF
NA,TRBJ2-2,15,TRBV7-9,CASPALDSNTGELFF
TRBD1,TRBJ2-1,18,TRBV9,CASSVRTGLLSSYNEQFF
TRBD1,TRBJ2-3,16,TRBV2,CASSPWTGSIADTQYF
NA,TRBJ2-5,16,TRBV9,CASSVAGGGPPETQYF
NA,TRBJ2-7,14,TRBV11-1,CASSRTGSYYEQYF
TRBD1,TRBJ1-5,15,TRBV5-6,CASSRTGGRDQPQHF
NA,TRBJ2-3,16,TRBV7-3,CASSLNVGAGTDTQYF
TRBD2,TRBJ2-1,15,TRBV9,CASSATGTSGNEQFF
NA,TRBJ2-5,11,TRBV20-1,CSARDRETQYF
TRBD2,TRBJ2-5,18,TRBV15,CATSRDPGTSHEQKTQYF
NA,TRBJ2-1,15,TRBV7-2,CASSLAASIYNEQFF
TRBD2,TRBJ2-1,14,TRBV7-8,CASSTLAGGREQFF
NA,TRBJ1-2,11,TRBV6-6,CASYYPGSPTF
TRBD1,TRBJ1-1,13,TRBV29-1,CSVLARGRFEAFF
TRBD1,TRBJ1-4,15,TRBV6-1,CASSEYPGGFEKLFF
TRBD2,TRBJ2-5,16,TRBV7-9,CASSLGLAGGQETQYF
TRBD1,TRBJ2-7,15,TRBV27,CASSPGQGAVYEQYF
NA,TRBJ1-4,15,TRBV7-9,CASSFGGATNEKLFF
TRBD1,TRBJ1-4,14,TRBV12-5,CASGQGQGKEKLFF
NA,TRBJ2-2,15,TRBV6-5,CASSYGGFNTGELFF
TRBD1,TRBJ1-4,15,TRBV5-6,CASSHGQGINEKLFF
NA,TRBJ1-4,18,TRBV21-1,CASSNLCGQRLRDEKLFF
NA,TRBJ2-2,14,TRBV7-3,CASSLTWSTGELFF
TRBD1,TRBJ2-1,16,TRBV2,CASAEGGQGTYNEQFF
NA,TRBJ2-3,14,TRBV4-3,CASSQVLSADTQYF
TRBD2,TRBJ2-5,15,TRBV7-2,CASSFRGGALETQYF
TRBD1,TRBJ2-2,15,TRBV14,CASSFGQGKAGELFF
TRBD1,TRBJ2-2,17,TRBV19,CASSVIQGARNTGELFF
TRBD1,TRBJ1-1,16,TRBV5-4,CASSPTGSNMGAEAFF
NA,TRBJ1-1,13,TRBV29-1,CSVMGVSNTEAFF
TRBD1,TRBJ1-4,15,TRBV7-9,CASSLVAGGSEKLFF
NA,TRBJ1-2,15,TRBV9,CASSVGDAAGGGYTF
NA,TRBJ2-3,14,TRBV27,CASSPQGETDTQYF
NA,TRBJ2-2,14,TRBV5-4,CASSLTGLAGELFF
NA,TRBJ2-5,14,TRBV5-1,CASSLGALQETQYF
NA,TRBJ1-1,16,TRBV4-1,CASSQERGGANTEAFF
NA,TRBJ1-2,14,TRBV5-4,CASSLSVGDYGYTF
TRBD2,TRBJ2-3,16,TRBV11-2,CASSLRTSGGRDTQYF
NA,TRBJ1-5,13,TRBV10-3,CAIKQGEGQPQHF
NA,TRBJ1-2,15,TRBV4-1,CASSQEANINYGYTF
NA,TRBJ2-1,15,TRBV21-1,CASTSRHNRGNEQFF
NA,TRBJ2-1,12,TRBV7-6,CASSNPGGEQFF
NA,TRBJ1-2,9,TRBV20-1,CSATRGYTF
NA,TRBJ2-1,18,TRBV5-6,CASSLAPTGPLGRNEQFF